This T cell receptor (beta chain) is from a study of CD8 T cells in Susac syndrome. Random hexamers were used to reverse transcribe an amount of roughly 0.5 to 1 ug RNA. Coverage of TCR beta CDR3 amplification by immunoSEQ multiplex PCR extended to 54 Vbeta and 13 Jbeta. TCRdb recomputed calls from the immunoSEQ multiplex PCR reads with MiXCR, one row per CDR3 protein. This table has a few hundred thousand distinct CDR3 sequences, about 94% appearing once. The ends lost 3 bases at V and 0 bases at J; junction bases unmatched: 6. CDR3 size: 17 residues. Germline values: CDR1 MGHRA, CDR2 YSYEKL. The sequenced sample consisted of CD4+ T cells from PBMCs. The genes are TRBV4-1 and TRBJ1-4; 8 positions agree with TRBD1. This receptor was obtained from a human donor with multiple sclerosis. CDR3 region: CASSHADRVTTNEKLFF. The CDR3 coding sequence is TGCGCCAGCAGCCATGCGGACAGGGTGACAACTAATGAAAAACTGTTTTTT.